This is a list of T cell receptor beta chains from one sample in a study of immune heterogeneity within non-small cell lung tumors. TCRdb itself ran the multiplex PCR reads through MiXCR, one entry per CDR3 protein. The table records over 9,000 distinct CDR3 sequences, 25% to 30% of them present only once. The sample consisted of lung tumor tissue. Receptors originate from a man in his fifties with non-small cell lung cancer. The CDR3 runs from the conserved cysteine through the conserved F or W. The D gene is left open where the match is weak. A row's size may be missing; if present it is once, few, many or a size class.

cdr3_nt	cdr3_aa	d_call	clone_size	v_call	j_call	cdr3_length
TGCGCCAGCAAATCGCAGGGGGTGGGGAACACTGAAGCTTTCTTT	CASKSQGVGNTEAFF	TRBD1	-	TRBV5-1	TRBJ1-1	15
TGCAGTGCCAGGGATCAGGGTGGTGGCTATGGCTACACCTTC	CSARDQGGGYGYTF	-	few	TRBV20-1	TRBJ1-2	14
TGCAGTGCTAGACCTGGGACCAAGGGCCAGCCCCAGCATTTT	CSARPGTKGQPQHF	-	medium-sized	TRBV20-1	TRBJ1-5	14
TGTGCCAGCAGGCAGGGTTTCCAGAATCGGCCCCAGCATTTT	CASRQGFQNRPQHF	-	-	TRBV2	TRBJ1-5	14
TGTGCCAGCAGCTTAACGGGGGGCACCGGGGAGCTGTTTTTT	CASSLTGGTGELFF	-	few	TRBV7-3	TRBJ2-2	14
TGTGCCAGCACCGGGACTAGCGGCTACGAGCAGTACTTC	CASTGTSGYEQYF	TRBD2	medium-sized	TRBV6-1	TRBJ2-7	13
TGCAGTGCTAGGACCGAGAAGAACACTGAAGCTTTCTTT	CSARTEKNTEAFF	-	medium-sized	TRBV20-1	TRBJ1-1	13
TGCAGTGCTAGAGAAAGAGGGAACCCCTACGAGCAGTACTTC	CSARERGNPYEQYF	-	many	TRBV20-1	TRBJ2-7	14
TGTGCCAGCTCACCCACTAGCGGGAAGAGCAACGGGAACAATGAGCAGTTCTTC	CASSPTSGKSNGNNEQFF	TRBD2	few	TRBV18	TRBJ2-1	18
TGTGCCAGCAAAGCCACTAGCGGGTACACCGGGGAGCTGTTTTTT	CASKATSGYTGELFF	TRBD2	few	TRBV7-3	TRBJ2-2	15
TGTGCCAACAGTATTCCGTGGGGGAATTCACCCCTCCACTTT	CANSIPWGNSPLHF	-	medium-sized	TRBV19	TRBJ1-6	14
TGTGCCAGCAGCGCTGCTCCAATTTCCTACGAGCAGTACTTC	CASSAAPISYEQYF	-	few	TRBV9	TRBJ2-7	14
TGCGCCTGCAGCTTTTCTGGCCACGAGCAGTACTTC	CACSFSGHEQYF	-	-	TRBV5-1	TRBJ2-7	12
TGTGCCAGCAGTTACATGCCCCAAGGTCTAGCGGAAGACAATGAGCAGTTCTTC	CASSYMPQGLAEDNEQFF	TRBD2	many	TRBV6-6	TRBJ2-1	18
TGTGCCAGCAGGGGTCTCGGGACAAACAGGGAAAAACTGTTTTTT	CASRGLGTNREKLFF	-	medium-sized	TRBV2	TRBJ1-4	15
TGTGCCAGTTTATGGGGGACAGGGGGCCGAGAGCAGTACTTC	CASLWGTGGREQYF	TRBD1	-	TRBV28	TRBJ2-7	14
TGCGCCAGCAGTGAGTCGGAGGGGAGTACGCAGTATTTT	CASSESEGSTQYF	-	medium-sized	TRBV10-1	TRBJ2-3	13
TGCGCCAGCAGCCAAAAGGGGTGGGGCCACACTGAAGCTTTCTTT	CASSQKGWGHTEAFF	-	-	TRBV4-1	TRBJ1-1	15
TGCAGTGCTAGGTTGGGGCTCCGGGGGGGCGTACCCCATGAGCAGTTCTTC	CSARLGLRGGVPHEQFF	TRBD2	few	TRBV20-1	TRBJ2-1	17
TGTGCCAGCAGCCAAGGATATCACCAGCCCCAGCATTTT	CASSQGYHQPQHF	-	many	TRBV3-1	TRBJ1-5	13
TGCAGTGCTAGAGATGGGGGACCGAGCAAAAACATTCAGTACTTC	CSARDGGPSKNIQYF	-	few	TRBV20-1	TRBJ2-4	15
TGCGCCACCGCACCCGGGAACAACTATGGCTACACCTTC	CATAPGNNYGYTF	-	few	TRBV5-1	TRBJ1-2	13
TGCGCCAGCAGGGAGACGACAGGGGAAAAACTGTTTTTT	CASRETTGEKLFF	TRBD1	few	TRBV10-2	TRBJ1-4	13
TGTGCCAGCAGCCGAAGACTAGCGGGCAGTGGCGATGAGCAGTTCTTC	CASSRRLAGSGDEQFF	TRBD2	few	TRBV7-2	TRBJ2-1	16
TGTGCCAGCAGTTTAGGTACAGGGAACTATGGCTACACCTTC	CASSLGTGNYGYTF	-	medium-sized	TRBV28	TRBJ1-2	14
TGCGCCAGCAGCCGGGACAGATGGGGTGAGCAGTTCTTC	CASSRDRWGEQFF	TRBD1	many	TRBV10-2	TRBJ2-1	13
TGCAGTACTGCCGGCGACGGCACCTACGAGCAGTACTTC	CSTAGDGTYEQYF	-	-	TRBV20-1	TRBJ2-7	13
TGTGCCAGCCGGGACTCGAGAGCCCAAGATACGCAGTATTTT	CASRDSRAQDTQYF	-	many	TRBV19	TRBJ2-3	14
TGTGCCAGCAGCTTGGCCGGCGGCCGCCGGGGTGAGCAGTACTTC	CASSLAGGRRGEQYF	-	-	TRBV5-5	TRBJ2-7	15